The TCR beta chain described here comes from a study of CXCR3-negative and CXCR3-positive naive CD8 T cells. Notes on the study in general: Comparably high diversity marked both naive subsets, whereas memory CD8+ cells had much lower diversity. Researchers report that CXCR3-positive naive cells carry more hydrophobic TRB CDR3s than CXCR3-negative naive cells. Researchers reported similar TRBV-TRBJ usage in naive CXCR3-negative and CXCR3-positive cells, though memory differed.

The CDR3 extends over 12 amino acids. The germline V gene encodes CDR1 SQVTM and CDR2 ANQGSEA. Worth noting for this clonotype: Its antigen remains unidentified.

UMI-labeled TRB cDNA libraries were prepared by 5' RACE. TCRdb re-called the 5' RACE reads; one entry per CDR3 protein, DNA not given. The repertoire shows 150,000 to 160,000 distinct CDR3 sequences; the top ten hold under 0.5%. The source of this sequence is a human donor in good health. Some clones in this sample may be carry-over from other donors' samples. Sequencing was carried out using naive CXCR3+ CD8+ T cells from blood. The subset denotes: CD45RO-CCR7+CD27+CD95- naive CD8+ T cells expressing CXCR3 (TNR3+). The chain links TRBV29-1 to TRBJ2-2. The CDR3 loop reads CSVVADTGELFF.